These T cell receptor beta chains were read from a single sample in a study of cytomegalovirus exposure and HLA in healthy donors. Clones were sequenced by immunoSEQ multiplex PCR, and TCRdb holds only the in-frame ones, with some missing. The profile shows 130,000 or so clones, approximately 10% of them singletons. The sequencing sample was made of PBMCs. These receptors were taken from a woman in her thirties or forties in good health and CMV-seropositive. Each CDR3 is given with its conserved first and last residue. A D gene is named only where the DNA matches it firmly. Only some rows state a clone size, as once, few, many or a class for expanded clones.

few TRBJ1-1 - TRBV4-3 TGCGCCAGCAGCCCCTCTGGAGTTTACACTGAAGCTTTCTTT CASSPSGVYTEAFF
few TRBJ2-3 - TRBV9 TGTGCCAGCAGCTCCCGACAGCAGATGGATACGCAGTATTTT CASSSRQQMDTQYF
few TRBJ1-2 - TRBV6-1 TGTGCCAGCCCTGGACAGAACTATGGCTACACCTTC CASPGQNYGYTF
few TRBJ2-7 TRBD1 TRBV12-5 TGTGCTAGTGGCCCTGGACAGGGATGGGACTACGAGCAGTACTTC CASGPGQGWDYEQYF
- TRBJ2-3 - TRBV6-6 TGTGCCAGCAGTACAATGGTGGGGGGGCGGGATACGCAGTATTTT CASSTMVGGRDTQYF
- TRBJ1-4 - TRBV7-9 TGTGCGGGAGAGCTTAATGAAAAACTGTTTTTT CAGELNEKLFF
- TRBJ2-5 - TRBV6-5 TGTGCCAGCAGTGACGGGTCTCTCCCCTGGGAGCAGTACTTC CASSDGSLPWEQYF
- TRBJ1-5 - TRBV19 TGTGCCAGTAGTATGGGGCAGGGGAATCAGCCCCAGCATTTT CASSMGQGNQPQHF
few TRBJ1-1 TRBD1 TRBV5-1 TGCGCCAGCAGCTTGGCCAGGACAGGGGAAGCTTTCTTT CASSLARTGEAFF
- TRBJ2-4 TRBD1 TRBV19 TGTGCCAGTAGTATTGGGACAGGGGAAAAAAACATTCAGTACTTC CASSIGTGEKNIQYF
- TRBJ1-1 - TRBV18 TGTGCCAGCTCACCACCAGAGATGAACACTGAAGCTTTCTTT CASSPPEMNTEAFF
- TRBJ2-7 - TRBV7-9 TGTGCCAGCAGCTTAGGAACAGGATCCTACGAGCAGTACTTC CASSLGTGSYEQYF
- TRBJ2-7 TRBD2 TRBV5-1 TGCGCCAGCAGCTCCCCAGGGAAACCGGGACTAGAGACCACCTACGAGCAGTACTTC CASSSPGKPGLETTYEQYF
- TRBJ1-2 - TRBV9 TGTGCCAGCAGCGTGGGGTCCCAACACGGGGGTGGCTACACCTTC CASSVGSQHGGGYTF
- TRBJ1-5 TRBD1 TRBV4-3 TGCGCCAGCAGCCAAGACTCAGGGGGGATTGCTCAGCCCCAGCATTTT CASSQDSGGIAQPQHF
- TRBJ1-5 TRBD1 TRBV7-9 TGTGCCAGCAGCTCGGACAGGGGCTATCAGCCCCAGCATTTT CASSSDRGYQPQHF
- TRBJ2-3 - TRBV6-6 TGTGCCAGCAAGATAGGGGGAAGCACAGATACGCAGTATTTT CASKIGGSTDTQYF
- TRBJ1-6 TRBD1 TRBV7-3 TGTGCCAGCAGCTGGGGGACAGGTGGTTCACCCCTCCACTTT CASSWGTGGSPLHF
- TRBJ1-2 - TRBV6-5 TGTGCCAGCAGTTACTCCCAACAGGGCGCTAACTATGGCTACACCTTC CASSYSQQGANYGYTF
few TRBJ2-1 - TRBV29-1 TGCAGCGTCCGACAGTACAATGAGCAGTTCTTC CSVRQYNEQFF
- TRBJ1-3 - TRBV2 TGTGCCAGCAGTGAAGCTCCAACAGGGATCTCTGGAAACACCATATATTTT CASSEAPTGISGNTIYF
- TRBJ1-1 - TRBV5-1 TGCGCCAGCAGCTTGTTGGGACAGAACACTGAAGCTTTCTTT CASSLLGQNTEAFF
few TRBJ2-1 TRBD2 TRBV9 TGTGCCAGCAGCGCCGTAGGGGAGAGACTAGCCGGGGGTGAGCAGTTCTTC CASSAVGERLAGGEQFF
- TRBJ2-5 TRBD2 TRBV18 TGTGCCAGCTCACCGGCAGGCTCGCGGGGGGAGACCCAGTACTTC CASSPAGSRGETQYF
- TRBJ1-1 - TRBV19 TGTGCCAGTAGTATGGGTCAGGGGTTAAACACTGAAGCTTTCTTT CASSMGQGLNTEAFF
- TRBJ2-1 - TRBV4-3 TGCGCCAGCAGCCAAGGACAGCTCAATGAGCAGTTCTTC CASSQGQLNEQFF
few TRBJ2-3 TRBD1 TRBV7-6 TGTGCCAGCAGCTTCGGAGACAGGGTCCCAGATACGCAGTATTTT CASSFGDRVPDTQYF
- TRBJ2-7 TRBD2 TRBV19 TGTGCCAGTAGTCCCTTGGGGGAGGGGTCCGTTGCCTACGAGCAGTACTTC CASSPLGEGSVAYEQYF
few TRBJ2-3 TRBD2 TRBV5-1 TGCGCCAGCAGCTTGGGGACTAGCTCAGATACGCAGTATTTT CASSLGTSSDTQYF
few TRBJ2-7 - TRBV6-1 TGTGCCAGCGGAGGGCCCGCCTACGAGCAGTACTTC CASGGPAYEQYF
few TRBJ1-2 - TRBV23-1 TGCGCCAGCAGTCAATCGCCCATCGGAGCTAACTATGGCTACACCTTC CASSQSPIGANYGYTF
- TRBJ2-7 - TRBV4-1 TGCGCCAGCAGCTCAGGGCCCGGGGAGGAGTACTTC CASSSGPGEEYF
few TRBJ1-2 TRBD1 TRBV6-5 TGTGCCAGTTCTAACACAGGGGTCTTTAACTATGGCTACACCTTC CASSNTGVFNYGYTF
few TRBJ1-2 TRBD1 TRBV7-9 TGTGCCAGCAGCTTATCTCCCCCCCGGGACAGTCATGGCTACACCTTC CASSLSPPRDSHGYTF
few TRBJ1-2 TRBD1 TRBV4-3 TGCGCCAGCAGCCACGCCGACAGGGAGCTTAACTATGGCTACACCTTC CASSHADRELNYGYTF
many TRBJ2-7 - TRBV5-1 TGCGCCAGCAGCTTGGGGGACACCGCCTACGAGCAGTACTTC CASSLGDTAYEQYF
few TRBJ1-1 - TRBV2 TGTGCCAGCAGTGAAGAGGACAGCACCTACACTGAAGCTTTCTTT CASSEEDSTYTEAFF